This T cell receptor beta chain came from a study of shared clonotypes between healthy human individuals. Background on the study: The study used three CD4 naive, three CD4 memory, two CD8 naive and one CD8 memory plate per donor. Study results and limitations: Limited genetic and exposure-history diversity came from having few donors.

Between the trimmed V and J ends, which lost 1 base and 5 bases, there was a span of 2 bases. The CDR3 contains 12 residues. Germline-derived CDR1 and CDR2 are LNHNV and YYDKDF (reference sequence). The assay was immunoSEQ multiplex PCR, and TCRdb's table has in-frame clones only and misses some. Here the sample spans roughly 770,000 clones, just over 95% being singletons. This clone was counted a single time. The antigen remains undetermined. Naive CD8 cells lacked CD45RO, underwent positive selection for CCR7 and left out terminally differentiated effector memory CD45RA+ cells. The material sequenced was naive CD8+ T cells sorted from blood. The V gene is TRBV15, the J gene TRBJ1-4; D uncertain. The clonotype originates from a man younger than 40 in good health. This CDR3 reads CATSRANEKLFF. The CDR3, as DNA: TGTGCCACCAGCAGAGCAAATGAAAAACTGTTTTTT. Looking up the rest from reference TRBV15 and TRBJ1-4 gives the full variable domain: DAMVIQNPRYQVTQFGKPVTLSCSQTLNHNVMYWYQQKSSQAPKLLFHYYDKDFNNEADTPDNFQSRRPNTSFCFLDIRSPGLGDTAMYLCATSRANEKLFFGSGTQLSVL.